Listed below are T cell receptor beta chains from one sample, sequenced in a study of cytomegalovirus exposure and HLA in healthy donors. Profiled with immunoSEQ multiplex PCR; TCRdb holds only in-frame clones, not every one. The sample comprises tens of thousands of clones, around 84% of which are singletons, and 4% to 5% rests with the top ten. Sequencing was carried out using PBMCs. The receptors come from a man in his forties or fifties in good health and CMV-seronegative. Both conserved end residues are part of each CDR3. D genes are given only for firm matches. Clone size, where shown, is once, few, many, or a class for clones that have expanded.

V,J,size,D,DNA,CDR3
TRBV27,TRBJ2-1,.,.,TGTGCCAGCAGTCAGGGACTCCCGTCTTACAATGAGCAGTTCTTC,CASSQGLPSYNEQFF
TRBV19,TRBJ2-7,.,.,TGTGCCAGTAGTAGCGGGAATTACGAGCAGTACTTC,CASSSGNYEQYF
TRBV13,TRBJ1-2,.,.,TGTGCCAGCAGCTTCGGGGGCTATGGCTACACCTTC,CASSFGGYGYTF
TRBV5-1,TRBJ2-7,.,.,TGCGCCAGCAGCTCCCTACTAGACCCAAGCTCCTACGAGCAGTACTTC,CASSSLLDPSSYEQYF
TRBV2,TRBJ2-3,few,TRBD1,TGTGCCAGCAGGGCAGAGTCGACAGGGCCAAGCACAGATACGCAGTATTTT,CASRAESTGPSTDTQYF
TRBV6-1,TRBJ1-2,.,.,TGTGCCAGCAGTGAAGCGCTTCGAGCCGGCACCTTC,CASSEALRAGTF
TRBV6-4,TRBJ2-1,few,.,TGTGCCAGCAGTGACTCGATTCCCGGGGAGCAGTTCTTC,CASSDSIPGEQFF
TRBV27,TRBJ2-3,.,TRBD2,TGTGCCAGCAGTCCACGGACTAGCGGGAGCACAGATACGCAGTATTTT,CASSPRTSGSTDTQYF
TRBV30,TRBJ2-1,.,.,TGTGCCTGGACGCCGGGGTCGGTTGAGCAGTTCTTC,CAWTPGSVEQFF
TRBV28,TRBJ2-7,.,TRBD1,TGTGCCAGCAGTTTCCGGGACAGGGACGAGCAGTACTTC,CASSFRDRDEQYF
TRBV4-1,TRBJ2-7,.,TRBD2,TGCGCCAGCAGCCAAGGGCCTAGCGGGAGCTACGAGCAGTACTTC,CASSQGPSGSYEQYF
TRBV2,TRBJ1-4,.,.,TGTGCCAGCAGGGAGGCAACTAATGAAAAACTGTTTTTT,CASREATNEKLFF
TRBV7-2,TRBJ2-5,.,TRBD1,TGTGCCAGCCTCCCCGCCCGGGACAGGGGGCTGGAGACCCAGTACTTC,CASLPARDRGLETQYF
TRBV4-1,TRBJ2-7,.,.,TGCGCCAGCAGCGAGGGGGGGAATAACGAGCAGTACTTC,CASSEGGNNEQYF
TRBV28,TRBJ2-3,.,TRBD2,TGTGCCAGCAGTTTTACTAGCGGGAGGGGCACAGATACGCAGTATTTT,CASSFTSGRGTDTQYF
TRBV30,TRBJ2-2,once,.,TGTGCCTGGAACCTGGGTTGGGGAGAGCGGAGCACCGGGGAGCTGTTTTTT,CAWNLGWGERSTGELFF
TRBV15,TRBJ2-5,few,TRBD1,TGTGCCACCAGCAGAGTGAGGGGGCCTGATTCTGCCCAGTACTTC,CATSRVRGPDSAQYF
TRBV15,TRBJ2-7,.,.,TGTGCCACCAGCAGGTTAAACGAGCAGTACTTC,CATSRLNEQYF
TRBV10-3,TRBJ2-5,.,TRBD2,TGTGCCATCAGAGACGGGACTAGCGGAGAGACCCAGTACTTC,CAIRDGTSGETQYF
TRBV6-6,TRBJ2-1,few,TRBD2,TGTGCCAGCGCCACAACTAGCGGGAAATCCTACAATGAGCAGTTCTTC,CASATTSGKSYNEQFF
TRBV9,TRBJ2-7,.,TRBD1,TGTGCCAGATGCGGACACCCCGGGACAGGGGATGAGGGGCAGTACTTC,CARCGHPGTGDEGQYF
TRBV13,TRBJ2-7,.,TRBD2,TGTGCCAGCAGCCCACAGTCGGGGACTAGCGGGGGCTACGAGCAGTACTTC,CASSPQSGTSGGYEQYF
TRBV18,TRBJ2-1,.,.,TGTGCCAGCTCAACCGGGCGGCCCGGGAGTGAGCAGTTCTTC,CASSTGRPGSEQFF
TRBV28,TRBJ2-1,few,TRBD2,TGTGCCAGCAGCCCAGGACTAGCGAAAGGCAATGAGCAGTTCTTC,CASSPGLAKGNEQFF
TRBV4-3,TRBJ2-1,.,TRBD2,TGCGCCAGCAGCGCTAGTAGCGGGCACAATGAGCAGTTCTTC,CASSASSGHNEQFF
TRBV27,TRBJ1-5,.,.,TGTGCCAGCAGTCGGCGCGACTCCTCAGGGAACAATCAGCCCCAGCATTTT,CASSRRDSSGNNQPQHF
TRBV7-2,TRBJ2-5,.,.,TGTGCCAGCAGTCAGATAAGTCGCGAGACCCAGTACTTC,CASSQISRETQYF
TRBV7-3,TRBJ2-1,.,TRBD1,TGTGCCAGCAGCTCGGACAGGGGTTCCTACAATGAGCAGTTCTTC,CASSSDRGSYNEQFF
TRBV6-4,TRBJ1-1,.,.,TGTGCCAGCAGTGACAAGGGTTGGGGCGAAGCTTTCTTT,CASSDKGWGEAFF
TRBV28,TRBJ2-7,few,TRBD1,TGTGCCAGCAGCCCGACAGGGACCAAATACGAGCAGTACTTC,CASSPTGTKYEQYF
TRBV9,TRBJ2-3,.,TRBD2,TGTGCCAGCAGCGTACAAGGGCCTAGCGGGAGAGATACGCAGTATTTT,CASSVQGPSGRDTQYF
TRBV7-9,TRBJ1-2,.,TRBD1,TGTGCCAGCAGCTTAGGACAGGGGGCCTATGGCTACACCTTC,CASSLGQGAYGYTF
TRBV4-2,TRBJ2-1,few,TRBD2,TGTGCCAGCAGCCAAGCCGGGACTAGTTCAATAGATGAGCAGTTCTTC,CASSQAGTSSIDEQFF
TRBV15,TRBJ2-7,.,TRBD2,TGTGCCACCAGCAGAGATGCGGGACTAGCGGGATACGGCTACGAGCAGTACTTC,CATSRDAGLAGYGYEQYF
TRBV28,TRBJ2-7,.,TRBD2,TGTGCCAGCAAGTCCCTCAGTACTATAGCGGGAACCCTCTCCTACGAGCAGTACTTC,CASKSLSTIAGTLSYEQYF
TRBV28,TRBJ2-7,.,.,TGTGCCAGCATCGATAGCTCCTCCTACGAGCAGTACTTC,CASIDSSSYEQYF
TRBV11-3,TRBJ2-7,.,TRBD2,TGTGCCAGCAGCCCCCGCGGACTAGCGGGAGGGAGCGAGCAGTACTTC,CASSPRGLAGGSEQYF
TRBV4-2,TRBJ2-1,.,TRBD2,TGTGCCAGCAGCCAAGGGACTAGCGGGTCCTACAATGAGCAGTTCTTC,CASSQGTSGSYNEQFF
TRBV30,TRBJ1-4,.,TRBD1,TGTGCCTGGAGTGCAATTCCGGGACAGGGGATTGAAAAACTGTTTTTT,CAWSAIPGQGIEKLFF
TRBV6-8,TRBJ1-1,once,TRBD1,TGTGCCAGCATAGAAGGAGGGGGCGCGTCAATTAAAAGGGCTTTCTTT,CASIEGGGASIKRAFF
TRBV28,TRBJ2-7,.,TRBD1,TGTGCCAGCAGTGATGACAGGGGCTCCACCTACGAGCAGTACTTC,CASSDDRGSTYEQYF
TRBV11-3,TRBJ2-3,few,TRBD2,TGTGCCAGCAGCCAAAGACTAGCGGGAGCGGCAGATACGCAGTATTTT,CASSQRLAGAADTQYF
TRBV27,TRBJ1-3,.,.,TGTGCCAGCAGTCCAATATCCCGGGCGGGGAGCTCTGGAAACACCATATATTTT,CASSPISRAGSSGNTIYF
TRBV7-8,TRBJ2-7,.,TRBD2,TGTGCCAGCAGCTTAGTGGGGGGAGGGGAGCAGTACTTC,CASSLVGGGEQYF
TRBV10-2,TRBJ2-2,.,.,TGCGCCAGTGAGGAGACCGGGGAGCTGTTTTTT,CASEETGELFF
TRBV7-9,TRBJ2-2,.,.,TGTGCCAGCAGCCTGCTGGGGGGGCACACCGGGGAGCTGTTTTTT,CASSLLGGHTGELFF
TRBV6-4,TRBJ2-3,.,TRBD2,TGTGCCAGCAGTTGGACTAGCGGGAGTTCAGATACGCAGTATTTT,CASSWTSGSSDTQYF
TRBV7-8,TRBJ2-1,.,TRBD2,TGTGCCAGCAGCTTCGATAGCGGGAGACCCAACAATGAGCAGTTCTTC,CASSFDSGRPNNEQFF
TRBV4-1,TRBJ1-2,.,.,TGCGCCAGCAGCCAAGAGGGGCAGAACTATGGCTACACCTTC,CASSQEGQNYGYTF
TRBV5-1,TRBJ2-7,.,.,TGCGCCAGCAGCTCGGGTACGAGCTCCTACGAGCAGTACTTC,CASSSGTSSYEQYF
TRBV19,TRBJ1-1,.,.,TGTGCCAGTAGTAGGGGACAACTTACCACTGAAGCTTTCTTT,CASSRGQLTTEAFF
TRBV4-3,TRBJ2-7,.,TRBD2,TGCGCCAGCAGCCAGGGACCGGGACGGCGGGGGGACGAGCAGTACTTC,CASSQGPGRRGDEQYF
TRBV18,TRBJ2-7,few,.,TGTGCCAGCTCGCGGGACGGGCTCTACGAGCAGTACTTC,CASSRDGLYEQYF
TRBV6-4,TRBJ2-3,.,TRBD2,TGTGCCAGCAGTGAGGCTAGCGGGGACACAGATACGCAGTATTTT,CASSEASGDTDTQYF
TRBV27,TRBJ1-1,.,.,TGTGCCAGCAGCAGGGCGAACACTGAAGCTTTCTTT,CASSRANTEAFF